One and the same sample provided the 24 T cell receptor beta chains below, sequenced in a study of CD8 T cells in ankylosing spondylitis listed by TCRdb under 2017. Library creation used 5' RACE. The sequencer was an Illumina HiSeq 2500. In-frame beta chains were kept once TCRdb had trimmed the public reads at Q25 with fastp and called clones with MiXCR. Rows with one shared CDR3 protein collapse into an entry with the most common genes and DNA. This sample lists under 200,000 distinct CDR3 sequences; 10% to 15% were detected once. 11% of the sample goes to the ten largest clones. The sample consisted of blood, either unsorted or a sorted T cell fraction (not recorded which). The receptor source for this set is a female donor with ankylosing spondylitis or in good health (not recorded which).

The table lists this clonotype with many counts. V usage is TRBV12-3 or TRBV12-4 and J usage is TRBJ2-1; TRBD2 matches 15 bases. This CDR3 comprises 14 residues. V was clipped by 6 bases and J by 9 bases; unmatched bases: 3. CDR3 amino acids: CASSRTSGRVEQFF. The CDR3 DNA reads TGTGCCAGCAGCAGGACTAGCGGGAGGGTTGAGCAGTTCTTC.

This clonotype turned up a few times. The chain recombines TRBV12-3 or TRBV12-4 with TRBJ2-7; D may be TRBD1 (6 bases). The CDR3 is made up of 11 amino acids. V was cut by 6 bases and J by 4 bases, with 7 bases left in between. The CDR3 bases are TGTGCCAGCAGACAGGGTTACGAGCAGTACTTC. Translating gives CASRQGYEQYF.

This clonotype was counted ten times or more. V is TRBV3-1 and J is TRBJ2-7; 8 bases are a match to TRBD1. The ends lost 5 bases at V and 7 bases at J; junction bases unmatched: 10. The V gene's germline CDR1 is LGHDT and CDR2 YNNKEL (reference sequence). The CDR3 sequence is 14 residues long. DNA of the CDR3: TGTGCCAGCAGCATTCGGACAGGGAGAGGGGAGCAGTACTTC. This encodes CASSIRTGRGEQYF.

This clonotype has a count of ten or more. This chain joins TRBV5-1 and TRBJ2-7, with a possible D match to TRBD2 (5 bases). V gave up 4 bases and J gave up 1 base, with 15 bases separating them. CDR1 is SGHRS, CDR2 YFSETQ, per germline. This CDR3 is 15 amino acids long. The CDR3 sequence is CASSPESRGSYEQYF. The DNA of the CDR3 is TGCGCCAGCAGCCCAGAATCACGGGGTTCCTACGAGCAGTACTTC. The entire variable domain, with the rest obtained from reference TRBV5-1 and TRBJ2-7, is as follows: KAGVTQTPRYLIKTRGQQVTLSCSPISGHRSVSWYQQTPGQGLQFLFEYFSETQRNKGNFPGRFSGRQFSNSRSEMNVSTLELGDSALYLCASSPESRGSYEQYFGPGTRLTVT.

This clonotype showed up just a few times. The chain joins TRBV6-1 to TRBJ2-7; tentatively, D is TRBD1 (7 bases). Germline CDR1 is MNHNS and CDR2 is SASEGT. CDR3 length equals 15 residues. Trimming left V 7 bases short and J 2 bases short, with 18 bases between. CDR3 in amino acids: CASILGPGGTYEQYF. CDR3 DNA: TGTGCCAGCATCCTGGGCCCAGGGGGGACCTACGAGCAGTACTTC.

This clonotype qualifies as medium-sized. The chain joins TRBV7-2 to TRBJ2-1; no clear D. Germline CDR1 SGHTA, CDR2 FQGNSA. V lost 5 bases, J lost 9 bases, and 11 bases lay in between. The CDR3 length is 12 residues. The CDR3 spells CASSPLPSEQFF. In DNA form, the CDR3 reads TGTGCCAGCAGCCCTCTGCCGAGTGAGCAGTTCTTC.

CDR3 bases: TGTGCCAGCAGTGTCAGACAGAACATGAACACTGAAGCTTTCTTT. This gives the protein CASSVRQNMNTEAFF. The chain uses TRBV7-8 and TRBJ1-1; TRBD1 might be the D (5 bases). Between the trimmed V and J ends, which lost 6 bases and 0 bases, there was a span of 14 bases. The CDR3 loop spans 15 amino acids. Germline lookup yields CDR1 SGHVS and CDR2 FQNEAQ.

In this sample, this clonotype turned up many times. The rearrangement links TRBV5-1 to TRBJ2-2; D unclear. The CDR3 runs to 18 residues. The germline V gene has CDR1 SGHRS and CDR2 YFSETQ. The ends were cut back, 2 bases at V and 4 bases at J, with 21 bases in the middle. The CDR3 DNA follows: TGCGCCAGCAGCTTCGCCAGAAAAATCTCTTCGTTCACCGGGGAGCTGTTTTTT. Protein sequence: CASSFARKISSFTGELFF. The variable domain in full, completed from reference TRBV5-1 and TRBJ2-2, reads KAGVTQTPRYLIKTRGQQVTLSCSPISGHRSVSWYQQTPGQGLQFLFEYFSETQRNKGNFPGRFSGRQFSNSRSEMNVSTLELGDSALYLCASSFARKISSFTGELFFGEGSRLTVL.

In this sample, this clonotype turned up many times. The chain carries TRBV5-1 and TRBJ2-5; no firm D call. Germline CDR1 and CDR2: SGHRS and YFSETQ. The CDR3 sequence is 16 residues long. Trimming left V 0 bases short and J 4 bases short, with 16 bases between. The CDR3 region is CASSLGASSVVETQYF. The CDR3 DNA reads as TGCGCCAGCAGCTTGGGAGCCAGCTCTGTTGTAGAGACCCAGTACTTC. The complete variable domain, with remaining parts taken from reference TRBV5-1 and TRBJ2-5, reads KAGVTQTPRYLIKTRGQQVTLSCSPISGHRSVSWYQQTPGQGLQFLFEYFSETQRNKGNFPGRFSGRQFSNSRSEMNVSTLELGDSALYLCASSLGASSVVETQYFGPGTRLLVL.

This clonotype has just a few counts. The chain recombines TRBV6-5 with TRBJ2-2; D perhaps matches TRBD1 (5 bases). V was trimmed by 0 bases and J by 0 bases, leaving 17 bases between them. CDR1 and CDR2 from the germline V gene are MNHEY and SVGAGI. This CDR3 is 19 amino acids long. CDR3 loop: CASSYSVHLSTANTGELFF. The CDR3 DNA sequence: TGTGCCAGCAGTTACTCGGTCCATCTCTCGACAGCGAACACCGGGGAGCTGTTTTTT.

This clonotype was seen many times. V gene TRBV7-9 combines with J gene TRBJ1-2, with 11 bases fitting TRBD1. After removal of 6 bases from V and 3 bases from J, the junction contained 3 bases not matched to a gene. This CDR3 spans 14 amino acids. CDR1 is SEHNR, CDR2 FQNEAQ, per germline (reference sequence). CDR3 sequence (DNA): TGTGCCAGCAGTTGGACAGGGGGCGACTATGGCTACACCTTC. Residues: CASSWTGGDYGYTF.

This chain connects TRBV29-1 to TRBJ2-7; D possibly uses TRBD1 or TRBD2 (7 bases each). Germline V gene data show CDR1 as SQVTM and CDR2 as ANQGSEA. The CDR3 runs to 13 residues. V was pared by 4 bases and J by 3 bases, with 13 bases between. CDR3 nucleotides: TGCAGCGTTGGGGGGGGGACAGACTACGAGCAGTACTTC. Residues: CSVGGGTDYEQYF.

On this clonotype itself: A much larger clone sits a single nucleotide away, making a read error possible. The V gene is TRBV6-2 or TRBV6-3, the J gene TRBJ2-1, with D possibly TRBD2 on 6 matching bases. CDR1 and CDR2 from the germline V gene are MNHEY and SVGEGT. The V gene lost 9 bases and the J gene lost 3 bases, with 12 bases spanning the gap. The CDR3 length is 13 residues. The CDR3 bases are TGTGCCAGGGGACTTTTGCTCTACAATGAGCAGTTCTTC. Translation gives CARGLLLYNEQFF.

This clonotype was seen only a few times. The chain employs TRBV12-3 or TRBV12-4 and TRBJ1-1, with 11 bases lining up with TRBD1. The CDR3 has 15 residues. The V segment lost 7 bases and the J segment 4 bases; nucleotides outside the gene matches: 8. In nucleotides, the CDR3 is TGTGCCAGCACCCCGCCCGGGACAGGGGGCACTGAAGCTTTCTTT. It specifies CASTPPGTGGTEAFF.

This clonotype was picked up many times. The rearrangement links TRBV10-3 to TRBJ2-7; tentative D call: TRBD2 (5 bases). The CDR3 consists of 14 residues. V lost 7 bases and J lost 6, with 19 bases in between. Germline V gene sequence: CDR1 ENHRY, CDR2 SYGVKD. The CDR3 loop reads CAIKWTPGEGEQYF. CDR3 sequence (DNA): TGTGCCATCAAGTGGACTCCCGGAGAAGGCGAGCAGTACTTC.

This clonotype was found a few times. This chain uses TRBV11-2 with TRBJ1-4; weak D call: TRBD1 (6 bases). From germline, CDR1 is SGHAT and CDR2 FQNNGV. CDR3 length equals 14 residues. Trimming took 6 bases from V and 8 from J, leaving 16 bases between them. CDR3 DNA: TGTGCCAGCAGGAACAACAGGGATCGAGAAAAACTGTTTTTT. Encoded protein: CASRNNRDREKLFF.

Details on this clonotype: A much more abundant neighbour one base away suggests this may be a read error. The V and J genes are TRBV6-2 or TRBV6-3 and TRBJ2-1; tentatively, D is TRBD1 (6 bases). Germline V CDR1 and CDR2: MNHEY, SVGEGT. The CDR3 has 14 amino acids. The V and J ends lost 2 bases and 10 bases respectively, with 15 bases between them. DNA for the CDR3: TGTGCCAGCAGTTACGGGGACATAACGAGGGAGCAGTTCTTC. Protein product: CASSYGDITREQFF.

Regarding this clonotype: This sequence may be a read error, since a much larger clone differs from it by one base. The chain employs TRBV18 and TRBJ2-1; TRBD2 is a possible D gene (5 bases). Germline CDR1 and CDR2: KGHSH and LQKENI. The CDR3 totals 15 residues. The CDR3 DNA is TGTGCCAGCTCACCATTCCCTTTCGGAGGCAATGGGCAGTTCTTC. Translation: CASSPFPFGGNGQFF.

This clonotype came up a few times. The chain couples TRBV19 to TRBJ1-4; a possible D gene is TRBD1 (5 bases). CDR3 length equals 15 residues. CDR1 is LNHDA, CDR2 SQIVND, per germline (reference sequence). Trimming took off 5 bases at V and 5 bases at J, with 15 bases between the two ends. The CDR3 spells CASSVIGTGNEKLFF. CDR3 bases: TGTGCCAGTAGTGTCATCGGGACGGGGAATGAAAAACTGTTTTTT.

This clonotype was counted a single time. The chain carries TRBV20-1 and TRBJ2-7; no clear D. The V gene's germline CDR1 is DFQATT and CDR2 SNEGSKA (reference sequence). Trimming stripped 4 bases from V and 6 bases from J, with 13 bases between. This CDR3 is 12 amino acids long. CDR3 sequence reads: CSAKWYGGEQYF. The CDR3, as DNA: TGCAGTGCTAAGTGGTATGGTGGCGAGCAGTACTTC.

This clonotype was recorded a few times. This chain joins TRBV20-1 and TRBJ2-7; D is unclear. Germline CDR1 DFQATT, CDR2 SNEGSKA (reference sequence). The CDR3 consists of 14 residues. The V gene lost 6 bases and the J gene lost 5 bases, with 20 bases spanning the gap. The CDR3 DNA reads TGCAGTGCCGTCTCGGCCGTTCTGGGCAACGAGCAGTACTTC. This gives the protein CSAVSAVLGNEQYF.

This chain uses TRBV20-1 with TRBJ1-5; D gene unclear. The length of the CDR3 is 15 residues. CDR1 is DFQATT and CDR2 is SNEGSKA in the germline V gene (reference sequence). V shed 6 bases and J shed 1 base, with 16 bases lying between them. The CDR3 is CSATGGVGSNQPQHF. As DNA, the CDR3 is TGCAGTGCCACCGGCGGGGTAGGGAGCAATCAGCCCCAGCATTTT.

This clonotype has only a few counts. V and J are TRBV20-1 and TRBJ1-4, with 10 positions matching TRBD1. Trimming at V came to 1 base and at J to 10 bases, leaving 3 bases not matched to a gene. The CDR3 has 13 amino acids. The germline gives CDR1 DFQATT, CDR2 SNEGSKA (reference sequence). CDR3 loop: CSARGQGAAKLFF. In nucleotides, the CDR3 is TGCAGTGCTAGAGGACAGGGGGCCGCAAAACTGTTTTTT.

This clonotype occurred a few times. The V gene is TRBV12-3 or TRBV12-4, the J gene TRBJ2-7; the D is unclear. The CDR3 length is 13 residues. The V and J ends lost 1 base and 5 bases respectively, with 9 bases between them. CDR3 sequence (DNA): TGTGCCAGCAGTTTAGTCAAATTCCACGAGCAGTACTTC. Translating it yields CASSLVKFHEQYF.